This section outlines one T cell receptor beta chain sequence together with its context. Produced via immunoSEQ multiplex PCR; TCRdb's table is partial and in-frame only. The sample yields around 120,000 clones, more than 60% seen once. The V and J ends lost 4 bases and 0 bases respectively, with 7 bases between them. Per germline, CDR1 SGHRS and CDR2 YFSETQ. The CDR3 totals 14 residues. These data are taken from a study of blood T cell repertoires in COVID-19. For the study at large: The origin of the acute and convalescent COVID-19 samples was the United States, Italy and Spain. PBMCs, B-cell-depleted T cells, or T cells were the source of the cDNA or gDNA that made up the material.

The chain has TRBV5-1 and TRBJ1-4, with a possible D match to TRBD1 (5 bases). This receptor was taken from a woman in her seventies with acute or convalescent COVID-19. Sample: peripheral blood. The CDR3 loop reads CASSPTATNEKLFF. Written as DNA, the CDR3 is TGCGCCAGCAGCCCGACAGCAACTAATGAAAAACTGTTTTTT.